A selection of T cell receptor beta chains follows, all from one sample in a study of blood T cell repertoires in COVID-19. The data were produced by immunoSEQ multiplex PCR, yet TCRdb's version contains in-frame clones alone and is incomplete. The sample lists approximately 670,000 clones; 75% to 90% were seen once. The sample was peripheral blood. The receptors derive from a woman in her late teens or twenties with acute or convalescent COVID-19. Each CDR3 is given with its conserved first and last residue. The D gene is left open where the match is weak. Clone size is stated in some rows and not others, as once, few, many or a class when expanded.

V gene,J gene,clone size,D gene,CDR3 protein,CDR3 DNA
TRBV3-1/TRBV3-2,TRBJ1-2,once,-,CASSLGGTNYGYTF,TGTGCCAGCAGCCTCGGGGGAACTAACTATGGCTACACCTTC
TRBV5-1,TRBJ1-1,-,-,CASSLVTGNTEAFF,TGCGCCAGCAGCTTGGTCACGGGGAACACTGAAGCTTTCTTT
TRBV18,TRBJ1-3,-,-,CASSPRRGHGNTIYF,TGTGCCAGCTCACCACGCAGAGGACATGGAAACACCATATATTTT
TRBV2,TRBJ2-7,-,-,CASSGTAYEQYF,TGTGCCAGCAGTGGGACTGCATACGAGCAGTACTTC
TRBV9,TRBJ1-1,few,TRBD1,CASSVGGTGSFGKAFF,TGTGCCAGCAGCGTAGGGGGGACAGGGAGCTTCGGAAAAGCTTTCTTT
TRBV25-1,TRBJ1-1,few,-,CASSEFTGHTEAFF,TGTGCCAGCAGTGAATTCACAGGGCACACTGAAGCTTTCTTT
TRBV19,TRBJ2-4,-,TRBD2,CASSIDLLGGLLAKNIQYF,TGTGCCAGTAGTATAGATCTACTGGGAGGGTTGTTAGCCAAAAACATTCAGTACTTC
TRBV2,TRBJ1-2,-,TRBD1,CASRTPGGQGNGYTF,TGTGCCAGCAGGACTCCTGGGGGACAGGGGAATGGCTACACCTTC
TRBV9,TRBJ1-5,-,TRBD1,CAIKQGFNQPQHF,TGTGCCATTAAACAGGGGTTTAACCAGCCCCAGCATTTT
TRBV4-2,TRBJ2-1,-,TRBD2,CASRAAGAYNEQFF,TGTGCCAGCAGGGCAGCGGGGGCGTACAATGAGCAGTTCTTC
TRBV29-1,TRBJ2-7,-,-,CSVRTESYEQYF,TGCAGCGTGAGGACAGAATCCTACGAGCAGTACTTC
TRBV7-8,TRBJ1-5,-,-,CASSLLRTLNQPQHF,TGTGCCAGCAGCTTATTGCGGACACTCAATCAGCCCCAGCATTTT
TRBV7-9,TRBJ2-7,-,TRBD1,CASSQIQGQGSYEQYF,TGTGCCAGCAGCCAAATCCAGGGACAGGGATCCTACGAGCAGTACTTC
TRBV29-1,TRBJ2-2,-,-,CSVAGVSSNTGELFF,TGCAGCGTAGCCGGGGTCAGCTCGAACACCGGGGAGCTGTTTTTT
TRBV3-1/TRBV3-2,TRBJ1-2,-,-,CASSQQGGWGRSYGYTF,TGTGCCAGCAGCCAACAGGGCGGATGGGGTCGGTCCTATGGCTACACCTTC
TRBV6-4,TRBJ1-1,-,-,CASGGTEVWDSEAFF,TGTGCCAGCGGTGGGACGGAGGTATGGGACTCTGAAGCTTTCTTT
TRBV2,TRBJ1-2,-,TRBD1,CASTRTGDLGGYTF,TGTGCCAGCACGAGGACAGGGGATCTAGGTGGCTACACCTTC
TRBV27,TRBJ2-1,-,TRBD2,CASSPREGISYNEQFF,TGTGCCAGCAGCCCCCGGGAGGGGATCTCCTACAATGAGCAGTTCTTC
TRBV5-6,TRBJ2-3,-,-,CASSLAGGTQYF,TGTGCCAGCAGCTTGGCCGGCGGTACGCAGTATTTT
TRBV11-3,TRBJ2-1,few,-,CASSRGTDYNEQFF,TGTGCCAGCAGCCGCGGGACGGATTACAATGAGCAGTTCTTC
TRBV4-1,TRBJ1-1,-,-,CASSQVVTQNTEAFF,TGCGCCAGCAGCCAAGTTGTGACACAAAACACTGAAGCTTTCTTT
TRBV28,TRBJ2-7,-,TRBD1,CASSPGQLPYEQYF,TGTGCCAGCAGTCCGGGACAGCTTCCTTACGAGCAGTACTTC
TRBV7-6,TRBJ1-4,-,-,CASSSRVNYGGANEKLFF,TGTGCCAGCAGCTCACGGGTCAATTACGGGGGGGCGAATGAAAAACTGTTTTTT
TRBV14,TRBJ1-2,-,TRBD1,CASSPRGLAGYTF,TGTGCCAGCAGTCCCAGGGGGCTGGCTGGCTACACCTTC
TRBV6-5,TRBJ1-5,once,-,CATRRDGGKAQHF,TGTGCCACCCGCCGGGACGGGGGAAAAGCCCAGCATTTT
TRBV6-5,TRBJ1-5,-,TRBD1,CASTGTGQNQPQHF,TGTGCCAGCACGGGGACAGGGCAAAATCAGCCCCAGCATTTT
TRBV27,TRBJ2-7,once,TRBD1,CASGWGQSYEQYF,TGTGCCAGCGGGTGGGGACAGAGCTACGAGCAGTACTTC
TRBV5-4,TRBJ2-1,-,TRBD2,CASSLSGGSYNEQFF,TGTGCCAGCAGCTTAAGCGGGGGATCCTACAATGAGCAGTTCTTC
TRBV5-1,TRBJ2-6,-,-,CASSFPRVSGANVLTF,TGCGCCAGCAGCTTTCCCAGGGTCTCTGGGGCCAACGTCCTGACTTTC
TRBV5-6,TRBJ1-5,-,-,CASSNRGTGVYSNQPQHF,TGTGCCAGCAGCAATCGAGGGACGGGGGTATATAGCAATCAGCCCCAGCATTTT
TRBV7-2,TRBJ1-4,-,-,CASSVARLLNEKLFF,TGTGCCAGCAGCGTGGCCCGTCTCCTTAATGAAAAACTGTTTTTT
TRBV6-4,TRBJ1-6,-,-,CASRSTGLQNSPLHF,TGTGCCAGCAGATCGACAGGTTTGCAGAATTCACCCCTCCACTTT
TRBV18,TRBJ1-2,once,-,CASSPPGHYGYTF,TGTGCCAGCTCACCACCGGGCCACTATGGCTACACCTTC
TRBV27,TRBJ1-2,few,-,CASSLSGVNYGYTF,TGTGCCAGCAGTTTGTCAGGGGTAAACTATGGCTACACCTTC
TRBV9,TRBJ1-4,-,-,CASSEGGRVGEKLFF,TGTGCCAGCAGCGAGGGCGGCAGGGTCGGTGAAAAACTGTTTTTT
TRBV7-9,TRBJ2-4,-,TRBD1,CASSLQGADNIQYF,TGTGCCAGCAGCTTACAGGGGGCGGACAACATTCAGTACTTC
TRBV4-3,TRBJ1-5,-,-,CASSQNRDSNQPQHF,TGCGCCAGCAGCCAGAACAGGGACAGCAATCAGCCCCAGCATTTT
TRBV5-5,TRBJ2-1,-,TRBD2,CASSPRGGFNEQFF,TGTGCCAGCAGCCCCCGGGGAGGGTTCAATGAGCAGTTCTTC
TRBV9,TRBJ2-3,-,TRBD2,CASSVMSGGADTQYF,TGTGCCAGCAGCGTGATGAGCGGGGGGGCAGATACGCAGTATTTT
TRBV25-1,TRBJ1-6,once,TRBD1,CASSSRGQGAPGNSPLHF,TGTGCCAGCAGTTCCCGGGGACAGGGGGCGCCGGGGAATTCACCCCTCCACTTT
TRBV24-1,TRBJ2-1,-,TRBD2,CATSRPRTSEGGSYNEQFF,TGTGCCACCAGTCGACCGCGGACTAGCGAGGGAGGCTCCTACAATGAGCAGTTCTTC
TRBV9,TRBJ2-3,-,-,CASSVEPHLGTDTQYF,TGTGCCAGCAGCGTAGAACCTCACCTCGGGACAGATACGCAGTATTTT
TRBV6-6,TRBJ2-7,-,-,CASSRTLTVGGTYEQYF,TGTGCCAGCAGTCGAACCCTGACAGTCGGGGGAACCTACGAGCAGTACTTC
TRBV12-3/TRBV12-4,TRBJ1-2,-,-,CASRQEMGYGYTF,TGTGCCAGCAGACAGGAGATGGGCTATGGCTACACCTTC
TRBV7-9,TRBJ1-5,-,-,CASSTTMGGNQPQHF,TGTGCCAGCAGCACCACGATGGGAGGCAATCAGCCCCAGCATTTT
TRBV7-9,TRBJ1-1,-,-,CASSQPGMNTEAFF,TGTGCCAGCAGCCAACCCGGGATGAACACTGAAGCTTTCTTT
TRBV19,TRBJ1-4,-,-,CASSTKTPGNEKLFF,TGTGCCAGTAGTACCAAGACCCCGGGTAATGAAAAACTGTTTTTT
TRBV6-6,TRBJ1-1,-,-,CASSYEGVEAFF,TGTGCCAGCAGTTATGAGGGTGTTGAAGCTTTCTTT
TRBV21-1,TRBJ1-1,-,-,CASSFGPGRTEAFF,-
TRBV27,TRBJ1-1,-,-,CASSFTLFGTEAFF,TGTGCCAGCAGTTTTACCCTTTTCGGGACTGAAGCTTTCTTT
TRBV7-3,TRBJ1-1,-,-,CASSLSGSRGQLGNTEAFF,TGTGCCAGCAGCTTAAGTGGAAGTAGAGGGCAACTCGGAAACACTGAAGCTTTCTTT
TRBV19,TRBJ1-1,-,-,CASSIRPQGSGEAFF,TGTGCCAGTAGTATCCGGCCCCAGGGTAGTGGTGAAGCTTTCTTT
TRBV10-3,TRBJ1-2,-,-,CATGVLNYGYTF,TGTGCCACAGGGGTGTTAAACTATGGCTACACCTTC
TRBV4-1,TRBJ1-1,-,TRBD1,CASSHPSLSASGQGANTEAFF,TGCGCCAGCAGCCACCCCTCCCTCTCGGCCTCGGGACAGGGGGCGAACACTGAAGCTTTCTTT
TRBV6-4,TRBJ2-1,once,TRBD1,CASSEGTGNEQFF,TGTGCCAGCAGTGAAGGGACAGGGAATGAGCAGTTCTTC